One TCR beta chain is described in this entry. The sample comes from a study of technical replicates of blood from several donors. Libraries were prepared by immunoSEQ multiplex PCR; TCRdb keeps only in-frame clonotypes and omits some of them. The table includes under 85,000 clones, approximately 97% detected once. There are 13 residues in the CDR3. Losses at the gene ends were 7 bases for V and 3 bases for J; bases not matched to a gene: 5. Germline V gene data show CDR1 as MDHEN and CDR2 as SYDVKM. This chain uses TRBV28 with TRBJ2-7; TRBD1 matches at 8 bases. This TCR was recovered from a human donor in good health. The sample taken for sequencing was T cells isolated from PBMCs. The CDR3 sequence: CASTSGTGYEQYF. In DNA, the CDR3 is TGTGCCAGCACCTCCGGGACAGGCTACGAGCAGTACTTC.